The next 10 T cell receptor beta chains were all read from a single sample in a study of shared clonotypes between healthy human individuals. Assay: immunoSEQ multiplex PCR; the TCRdb copy retains only in-frame clones and omits some. The repertoire consists of 150,000 to 200,000 clones, with 80% to 95% occurring once and the leading ten covering around 0.067%. Input material: naive CD4+ T cells sorted from blood. Described subset: CD45RA+ positively selected. These receptors all stem from a woman in her twenties or thirties in good health.

The V gene is TRBV19, the J gene TRBJ1-5, with 7 bases aligning to TRBD1. After removal of 4 bases from V and 7 bases from J, the junction contained 7 bases not matched to a gene. CDR3 length equals 14 residues. Germline values: CDR1 LNHDA, CDR2 SQIVND (reference sequence). CDR3 region: CASSTGRGQQPQHF. For the CDR3, the DNA is TGTGCCAGTAGTACCGGTAGGGGGCAACAGCCCCAGCATTTT.

This chain links TRBV4-1 with TRBJ1-5, with 9 nucleotides matching TRBD1. Trimming took 0 bases from V and 1 from J; bases not matched to a gene: 1. This CDR3 comprises 16 residues. Germline CDR1 is MGHRA and CDR2 is YSYEKL. In DNA form, the CDR3 reads TGCGCCAGCAGCCAAGATGGGACAGGGAGCAATCAGCCCCAGCATTTT. Amino acids: CASSQDGTGSNQPQHF.

This rearrangement joins TRBV11-2 to TRBJ1-1; D not resolved. Trimming stripped 8 bases from V and 4 bases from J, with 20 bases between. There are 15 residues in the CDR3. Germline CDR1 and CDR2: SGHAT and FQNNGV. The CDR3 sequence: CASRDPRIHLTEAFF. The DNA of the CDR3 is TGTGCCAGCCGGGATCCGCGGATTCACCTCACTGAAGCTTTCTTT.

The genes are TRBV6-4 and TRBJ2-7, with D perhaps TRBD2 (6 bases). Germline CDR1 reads MRHNA; CDR2 reads SNTAGT. This CDR3 comprises 14 residues. The V gene lost 5 bases and the J gene lost 2 bases, with 13 bases spanning the gap. The CDR3: CASSLRERPYEQYF. The CDR3 DNA sequence: TGTGCCAGCAGTCTACGGGAGAGGCCCTACGAGCAGTACTTC.

There are a few counts of this clone. The V call is TRBV10-1, the J call TRBJ2-7, with 7 bases aligning to TRBD1. Germline trimming cut 0 bases from V and 10 bases from J; bases unmatched to any gene: 9. This CDR3 comprises 14 residues. The germline CDR1 and CDR2 sequences are WNHNN and SYGVQD (reference sequence). The CDR3 DNA sequence: TGCGCCAGCAGTGAGTCCCCAGGGACAGAGCCCCAGTACTTC. It encodes CASSESPGTEPQYF.

The chain couples TRBV10-3 to TRBJ1-1; D is possibly TRBD1 (6 bases). The CDR3 sequence is 14 residues long. Trimming pared 8 bases from V and 3 bases from J, leaving 16 bases between. Germline V gene sequence: CDR1 ENHRY, CDR2 SYGVKD. The CDR3, as DNA: TGTGCCATCGCCCCGGGGGCCCTAGACACTGAAGCTTTCTTT. Encoded protein: CAIAPGALDTEAFF.

Only a few counts were recorded for this clone. The V call is TRBV27, the J call TRBJ1-5; TRBD1 might be the D (5 bases). CDR3 length equals 14 residues. The germline CDR1 and CDR2 sequences are MNHEY and SMNVEV (reference sequence). V gave up 8 bases and J gave up 6 bases, with 17 bases separating them. Here the CDR3 reads CASRHGGAGQPQHF. The CDR3 DNA reads as TGTGCCAGCCGCCATGGGGGAGCGGGTCAGCCCCAGCATTTT.

A few counts support this clone. The rearrangement uses TRBV19 and TRBJ1-2; no firm D call. V lost 8 bases to trimming and J lost 3 bases, with 13 bases between them. This CDR3 region has 13 residues. Germline CDR1 and CDR2: LNHDA and SQIVND (reference sequence). The CDR3: CASGIPGHYGYTF. CDR3 bases: TGTGCCAGTGGGATCCCGGGCCACTATGGCTACACCTTC.

The gene calls are TRBV5-4 and TRBJ2-1, with D perhaps matching TRBD1 (6 bases). The CDR3 contains 15 residues. Trimming shortened V by 3 bases and J by 4 bases, and 14 bases separated the two germline ends. Germline V gene data show CDR1 as SGHNT and CDR2 as YYREEE (reference sequence). The CDR3 sequence: CASSSRTAQYNEQFF. CDR3 coding DNA: TGTGCCAGCAGCTCTCGGACAGCCCAATACAATGAGCAGTTCTTC.

A single count supports this clone. CDR3 in amino acids: CASSFSSGRPHSGELFF. In nucleotides, the CDR3 is TGCGCCAGCAGCTTCTCTAGCGGGAGGCCCCATTCCGGGGAGCTGTTTTTT. This rearrangement joins TRBV5-1 to TRBJ2-2, with 11 positions matching TRBD2. The germline V gene encodes CDR1 SGHRS and CDR2 YFSETQ. The CDR3 length is 17 residues. With 2 bases clipped from V and 6 bases from J, the junction kept 9 bases outside the gene matches. Drawing the rest from reference TRBV5-1 and TRBJ2-2, the complete variable domain is KAGVTQTPRYLIKTRGQQVTLSCSPISGHRSVSWYQQTPGQGLQFLFEYFSETQRNKGNFPGRFSGRQFSNSRSEMNVSTLELGDSALYLCASSFSSGRPHSGELFFGEGSRLTVL.